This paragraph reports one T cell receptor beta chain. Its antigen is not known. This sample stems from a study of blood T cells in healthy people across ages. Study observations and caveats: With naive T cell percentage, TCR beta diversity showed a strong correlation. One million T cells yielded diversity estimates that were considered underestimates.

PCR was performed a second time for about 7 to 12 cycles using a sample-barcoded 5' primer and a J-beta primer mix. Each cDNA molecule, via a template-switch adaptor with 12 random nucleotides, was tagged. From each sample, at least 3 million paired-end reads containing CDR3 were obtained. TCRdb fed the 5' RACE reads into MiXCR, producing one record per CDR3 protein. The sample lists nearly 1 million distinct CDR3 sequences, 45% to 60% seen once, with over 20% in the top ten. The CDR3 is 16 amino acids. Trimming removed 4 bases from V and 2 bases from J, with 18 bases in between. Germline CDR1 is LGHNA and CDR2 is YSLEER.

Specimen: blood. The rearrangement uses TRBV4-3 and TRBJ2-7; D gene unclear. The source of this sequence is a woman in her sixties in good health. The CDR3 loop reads CASSLFEYDPTYEQYF. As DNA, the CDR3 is TGCGCCAGCAGCCTATTCGAGTACGATCCTACCTACGAGCAGTACTTC.